The 30 T cell receptor beta chains presented below share a single source sample, sequenced in a study of blood T cell repertoires in COVID-19 (dated by TCRdb to 2018 to 2021). Receptors were amplified or captured by the immunoSEQ multiplex PCR assay. TCRdb provides this immuneACCESS table in a form limited to in-frame rearrangements. Some clones are lacking; in checked studies, under half of them reflect an unresolved V gene, and why the rest are absent is not known. In this sample the table shows fewer than 350,000 clones, about nine tenths of which occur a single time. The ten largest make up 4.1% of the sample. The sample consisted of PBMCs or T cells enriched from blood (not recorded which). The origin of the receptors is a woman between 25 and 40 years old with acute COVID-19.

V and J are TRBV6-2 or TRBV6-3 and TRBJ2-5, with 12 bases fitting TRBD2. The V gene end was trimmed by 4 bases and the J gene end by 9 bases; junction bases not matched to a gene: 9. Per the germline V gene, CDR1 is MNHEY and CDR2 is SVGEGT. CDR3 size: 15 residues. The CDR3 region is CASSSTRTSGKPQYF. CDR3 nucleotide sequence: TGTGCCAGCAGTTCCACCCGGACTAGCGGGAAGCCCCAGTACTTC.

The chain links TRBV12-3 or TRBV12-4 to TRBJ2-3; a weak D match, TRBD1 (5 bases). The CDR3 is made up of 12 amino acids. Trimming took 3 bases from V and 9 from J, leaving 10 bases between them. The DNA of the CDR3 is TGTGCCAGCAGTTTGAAGGGGCCGACGCAGTATTTT. It encodes CASSLKGPTQYF.

The CDR3 is CASSLEWGLAGGPELEQFF. In nucleotides, the CDR3 is TGTGCCAGCAGCTTGGAATGGGGACTAGCGGGAGGGCCGGAGTTAGAGCAGTTCTTC. The chain is built from TRBV5-4 and TRBJ2-1; 16 bases agree with TRBD2. Germline V gene data show CDR1 as SGHNT and CDR2 as YYREEE (reference sequence). The V and J ends lost 0 bases and 10 bases, in that order; junction bases with no gene match: 13. There are 19 residues in the CDR3.

Concerning this clone: This sample also contains other DNA sequences that code for the same CDR3. This chain connects TRBV5-6 to TRBJ2-5, with TRBD1 matching 7 bases. Germline loops: CDR1 SGHDT, CDR2 YYEEEE. This CDR3 is built from 14 residues. The V gene end was trimmed by 2 bases and the J gene end by 2 bases; junction bases not matched to a gene: 3. The CDR3 coding sequence is TGTGCCAGCAGCTTACCAGGGGGACAAGAGACCCAGTACTTC. It yields the protein CASSLPGGQETQYF.

As to this clone: Because it lacks the conserved phenylalanine or tryptophan at the end, this CDR3 is likely a read error. The DNA is left out, because the CDR3 cannot be placed on it with certainty; the CDR3 is given as TCRdb lists it. The chain carries TRBV11-1 and TRBJ1-1. Germline V CDR1 and CDR2: SGHAT, FQDESV (reference sequence). The CDR3 is 14 residues long, ends included. The CDR3 spells CASSFPEARVNFMG.

This rearrangement joins TRBV28 to TRBJ1-5; 11 bases line up with TRBD1. The CDR3 extends over 16 amino acids. Looked up from germline, CDR1 is MDHEN and CDR2 is SYDVKM. With 6 bases clipped from V and 4 bases from J, the junction kept 8 bases outside the gene matches. CDR3 nucleotides: TGTGCCAGCAGCACCGGACAGGGGGCGTGGAATCAGCCCCAGCATTTT. This encodes CASSTGQGAWNQPQHF.

This chain connects TRBV7-2 to TRBJ2-4, with 7 bases fitting TRBD2. Trimming took 3 bases from V and 9 from J; bases not matched to a gene: 8. CDR1 is SGHTA and CDR2 is FQGNSA in the germline V gene. This CDR3 region has 14 residues. The chain's CDR3 is CASSFPGRGSIQYF. Written as DNA, the CDR3 is TGTGCCAGCAGCTTCCCAGGGCGGGGGAGCATTCAGTACTTC. Full variable domain (rest looked up from reference TRBV7-2 and TRBJ2-4): GAGVSQSPSNKVTEKGKDVELRCDPISGHTALYWYRQSLGQGLEFLIYFQGNSAPDKSGLPSDRFSAERTGGSVSTLTIQRTQQEDSAVYLCASSFPGRGSIQYFGAGTRLSVL.

This chain joins TRBV5-1 and TRBJ1-2; D uncertain. Per the germline V gene, CDR1 is SGHRS and CDR2 is YFSETQ. This CDR3 has 15 residues. V lost 4 bases, J lost 4 bases, and 17 bases lay in between. The CDR3 loop reads CASSKPDPGGYGYTF. The CDR3 nucleotides read TGCGCCAGCAGCAAACCCGATCCCGGTGGCTATGGCTACACCTTC.

The chain carries TRBV5-1 and TRBJ2-5; 9 bases are a match to TRBD1. This CDR3 is 17 amino acids long. V gave up 0 bases and J gave up 2 bases; unmatched junction bases: 8. CDR1 and CDR2 from the germline V gene are SGHRS and YFSETQ. The CDR3 protein is CASSLAAGTGLQETQYF. In nucleotides, the CDR3 is TGCGCCAGCAGCTTGGCCGCCGGGACAGGGTTGCAAGAGACCCAGTACTTC.

V and J are TRBV11-2 and TRBJ2-3; TRBD2 agrees at 11 bases. Germline CDR1 is SGHAT and CDR2 is FQNNGV. The V gene end was trimmed by 3 bases and the J gene end by 0 bases; junction bases not matched to a gene: 2. This CDR3 has 16 amino acids. The DNA of the CDR3 is TGTGCCAGCAGCTTTCGACTAGCGGGAAGCACAGATACGCAGTATTTT. Residues: CASSFRLAGSTDTQYF. Using reference TRBV11-2 and TRBJ2-3 for the parts outside the CDR3, the full variable domain is EAGVAQSPRYKIIEKRQSVAFWCNPISGHATLYWYQQILGQGPKLLIQFQNNGVVDDSQLPKDRFSAERLKGVDSTLKIQPAKLEDSAVYLCASSFRLAGSTDTQYFGPGTRLTVL.

The CDR3 spells CAWRSPGMDEQFF. The CDR3 DNA sequence: TGTGCCTGGAGGTCACCAGGGATGGATGAGCAGTTCTTC. J is TRBJ2-1 and V is TRBV30, with TRBD1 as a possible D gene (5 bases). V dropped 3 bases and J dropped 8 bases, with 14 bases sitting between them. This CDR3 spans 13 amino acids. Germline V gene lookup returns CDR1 GTSNPN and CDR2 SVGIG (reference sequence).

The chain couples TRBV6-5 to TRBJ1-1; D is uncertain. Germline CDR1 reads MNHEY; CDR2 reads SVGAGI. The CDR3 extends over 15 amino acids. V lost 4 bases and J lost 1, with 13 bases in between. The CDR3 spells CASSCGGEANTEAFF. For the CDR3, the DNA is TGTGCCAGCAGTTGCGGCGGGGAGGCGAACACTGAAGCTTTCTTT.

J is TRBJ2-3 and V is TRBV6-4; 9 nucleotides agree with TRBD1. The CDR3 length is 15 residues. From germline, CDR1 is MRHNA and CDR2 SNTAGT. V shed 5 bases and J 4 bases; nucleotides not matched to a gene: 7. The CDR3 here is CASSPDRGGSDTQYF. The CDR3 DNA sequence: TGTGCCAGCAGTCCGGACAGGGGAGGCTCAGATACGCAGTATTTT.

The gene calls are TRBV5-5 and TRBJ1-1; D is ambiguous. Trimming pared 0 bases from V and 1 base from J, leaving 7 bases between. The CDR3 loop spans 14 amino acids. Germline V gene data show CDR1 as SGHKS and CDR2 as YYEKEE (reference sequence). CDR3 bases: TGTGCCAGCAGCTTGGAGTGGGCGAACACTGAAGCTTTCTTT. Translated: CASSLEWANTEAFF.

This chain connects TRBV27 to TRBJ2-1, with 9 nucleotides matching TRBD2. Germline-derived CDR1 and CDR2 are MNHEY and SMNVEV (reference sequence). V lost 5 bases, J lost 6 bases, and 20 bases stayed unmatched. The CDR3 sequence is 19 residues long. The CDR3, as DNA: TGTGCCAGCAGTCCCCGGGACAGACCAATACTAGCGGGCCTCAATGAGCAGTTCTTC. This codes for CASSPRDRPILAGLNEQFF.

The rearrangement links TRBV5-4 to TRBJ1-2, with 7 bases fitting TRBD1. Per the germline V gene, CDR1 is SGHNT and CDR2 is YYREEE (reference sequence). Unmatched junction bases numbered 1, after V lost 4 bases and J lost 7 bases. The CDR3 is made up of 11 amino acids. The CDR3 spells CASSQGGGYTF. Here the CDR3 DNA reads TGTGCCAGCAGCCAGGGGGGTGGCTACACCTTC.

This chain uses TRBV24-1 with TRBJ1-4, with no clear D. Germline assignment: CDR1 KGHDR and CDR2 SFDVKD. V was pared by 5 bases and J by 2 bases, with 5 bases between. CDR3 length: 13 amino acids. The CDR3 is CATSASTNEKLFF. The CDR3 DNA is TGTGCCACCAGTGCCTCCACTAATGAAAAACTGTTTTTT.

The V gene is TRBV19, the J gene TRBJ2-7, with a tentative D call TRBD2 (5 bases). This CDR3 has 15 residues. The germline CDR1 and CDR2 sequences are LNHDA and SQIVND (reference sequence). V dropped 5 bases and J dropped 7 bases, with 21 bases sitting between them. CDR3 DNA sequence: TGTGCCAGTAGTCCTGGTGGCGGAGGCAGCTTTGAGCAGTACTTC. Its translation is CASSPGGGGSFEQYF.

The chain combines TRBV28 with TRBJ1-2; D is undetermined. V was cut by 5 bases and J by 1 base, with 8 bases left in between. The CDR3 consists of 13 residues. The V gene's germline CDR1 is MDHEN and CDR2 SYDVKM. In nucleotides, the CDR3 is TGTGCCAGCAGTCTCGGTGTTAACTATGGCTACACCTTC. It yields the protein CASSLGVNYGYTF.

This clone is a singleton in its sample. This sequence joins TRBV27 and TRBJ1-6; no clear D. Deletions cut 6 bases from V and 0 bases from J, with 12 bases between. There are 16 residues in the CDR3. Germline values: CDR1 MNHEY, CDR2 SMNVEV (reference sequence). This CDR3 reads CASRETPGSYNSPLHF. CDR3 coding DNA: TGTGCCAGCAGGGAGACTCCCGGCTCCTATAATTCACCCCTCCACTTT.

This chain links TRBV9 with TRBJ1-2; D is unresolved. Germline-derived CDR1 and CDR2 are SGDLS and YYNGEE. Trimming removed 6 bases at V and 0 bases at J, with 12 bases between. The CDR3 spans 14 residues. The CDR3 sequence: CASTREDSNYGYTF. In DNA form, the CDR3 reads TGTGCCAGCACCCGGGAGGACTCTAACTATGGCTACACCTTC.

The chain has TRBV27 and TRBJ1-2, with D possibly being TRBD1 (6 bases). In germline, CDR1 is MNHEY, CDR2 SMNVEV (reference sequence). The CDR3 totals 14 residues. Trimming left V 5 bases short and J 7 bases short, with 17 bases between. The chain's CDR3 is CASSVGGQFGGYTF. The DNA for the CDR3 is TGTGCCAGCAGTGTCGGGGGGCAGTTTGGTGGCTACACCTTC.

In its sample, this clone was seen many times. This rearrangement joins TRBV3-1 (or the pseudogene TRBV3-2) to TRBJ2-3; D remains ambiguous. This CDR3 region has 14 residues. Germline CDR1 LGHDT, CDR2 YNNKEL (reference sequence). V was cut by 0 bases and J by 9 bases, with 13 bases left in between. CDR3 in amino acids: CASSQDLATTTQYF. The DNA of the CDR3 is TGTGCCAGCAGCCAAGATCTGGCCACTACCACGCAGTATTTT.

The chain joins TRBV4-3 to TRBJ2-1; 8 bases map to TRBD2. This CDR3 comprises 15 residues. Per the germline V gene, CDR1 is LGHNA and CDR2 is YSLEER. The ends lost 0 bases at V and 8 bases at J; junction bases unmatched: 6. The CDR3 here is CASSQESGGVDEQFF. In DNA, the CDR3 is TGCGCCAGCAGCCAAGAGTCGGGAGGGGTGGATGAGCAGTTCTTC.

The chain joins TRBV5-4 to TRBJ2-3, with a weak D call TRBD2 (6 bases). The CDR3 is 12 amino acids. The V end lost 7 bases, the J end lost 4 bases, and 10 bases lay between the germline ends. Per germline, CDR1 SGHNT and CDR2 YYREEE (reference sequence). The CDR3 region is CASGWGADTQYF. The CDR3, as DNA: TGTGCCAGCGGATGGGGGGCAGATACGCAGTATTTT.

The chain recombines TRBV28 with TRBJ2-7; 11 positions agree with TRBD2. The CDR3 totals 13 residues. Losses at the gene ends were 6 bases for V and 3 bases for J; bases not matched to a gene: 1. Germline lookup yields CDR1 MDHEN and CDR2 SYDVKM. The CDR3 sequence is CASRTSGNYEQYF. DNA of the CDR3: TGTGCCAGCAGGACTAGCGGGAACTACGAGCAGTACTTC.

J is TRBJ2-2 and V is TRBV18; D is undetermined. Germline V gene lookup returns CDR1 KGHSH and CDR2 LQKENI. With 0 bases removed from V and 4 bases from J, the gap between germline ends came to 3 bases. The CDR3 contains 13 residues. The CDR3 region is CASSPPSTGELFF. DNA for the CDR3: TGTGCCAGCTCACCACCCAGCACCGGGGAGCTGTTTTTT. Complete variable domain (other parts from reference TRBV18 and TRBJ2-2): NAGVMQNPRHLVRRRGQEARLRCSPMKGHSHVYWYRQLPEEGLKFMVYLQKENIIDESGMPKERFSAEFPKEGPSILRIQQVVRGDSAAYFCASSPPSTGELFFGEGSRLTVL.

The V gene is TRBV6-5, the J gene TRBJ1-2, with D unresolved. V lost 5 bases and J lost 4, with 14 bases in between. The CDR3 totals 14 residues. Germline CDR1 MNHEY, CDR2 SVGAGI. The CDR3 loop is CASSTGWSTYGYTF. The CDR3 DNA follows: TGTGCCAGCAGTACGGGATGGAGTACCTATGGCTACACCTTC.

This clone was detected only a few times. This chain links TRBV2 with TRBJ1-2; D is perhaps TRBD1 (6 bases). This CDR3 spans 17 amino acids. Germline values: CDR1 SNHLY, CDR2 FYNNEI. The V end was cut by 7 bases, the J end by 1 base, with 22 bases between. For the CDR3, the DNA is TGTGCCAGCACAGGGGTAGGGGACCCCGAAGGTAACTATGGCTACACCTTC. Translation gives CASTGVGDPEGNYGYTF.

The rearrangement uses TRBV7-9 and TRBJ2-3, with TRBD2 matching 8 bases. J was trimmed by 6 bases and V by 10 bases; bases with no gene match: 6. The CDR3 is made up of 12 amino acids. Germline lookup yields CDR1 SEHNR and CDR2 FQNEAQ (reference sequence). The CDR3 spells CATGLADDTQYF. The DNA of the CDR3 is TGTGCCACCGGACTAGCCGATGATACGCAGTATTTT.